This T cell receptor beta chain was sequenced for a study of response to subunit inactivated influenza vaccine. The CDR3 runs to 12 residues. Germline loops: CDR1 SGHRS, CDR2 YFSETQ. Trimming removed 4 bases from V and 7 bases from J, with 10 bases in between. This clonotype came up many times. Its antigen is as yet unknown. MiXCR was run by TCRdb on the RT-PCR reads, yielding one entry per CDR3 protein. The sample holds around 790,000 distinct CDR3 sequences, around 20% seen once. Overall study findings and caveats: Seasonal influenza vaccination, on each occasion, was suggested by the authors to recruit few new T cells.

The sequenced sample was PBMCs from blood, obtained more than 4 days after vaccination. V usage is TRBV5-1 and J usage is TRBJ2-3; a possible D gene is TRBD2 (5 bases). The origin of this receptor is a middle-aged man who received an inactivated influenza vaccine. In DNA, the CDR3 is TGCGCCAGCAGCGGGTCTAGCAATACGCAGTATTTT. It yields the protein CASSGSSNTQYF.